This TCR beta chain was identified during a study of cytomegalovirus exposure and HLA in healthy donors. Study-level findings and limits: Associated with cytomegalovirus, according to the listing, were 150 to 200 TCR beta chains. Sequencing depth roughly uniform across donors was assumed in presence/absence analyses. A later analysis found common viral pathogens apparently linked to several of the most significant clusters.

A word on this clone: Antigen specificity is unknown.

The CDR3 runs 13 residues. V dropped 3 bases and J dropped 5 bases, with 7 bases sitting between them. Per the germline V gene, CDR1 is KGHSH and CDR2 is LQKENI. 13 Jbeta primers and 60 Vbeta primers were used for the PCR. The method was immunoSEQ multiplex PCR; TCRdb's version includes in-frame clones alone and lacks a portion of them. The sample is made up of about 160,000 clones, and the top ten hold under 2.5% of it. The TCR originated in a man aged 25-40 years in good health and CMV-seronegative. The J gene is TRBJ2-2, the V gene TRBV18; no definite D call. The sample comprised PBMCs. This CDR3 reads CASSPPQTGELFF. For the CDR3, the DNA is TGTGCCAGCTCACCGCCGCAGACCGGGGAGCTGTTTTTT.